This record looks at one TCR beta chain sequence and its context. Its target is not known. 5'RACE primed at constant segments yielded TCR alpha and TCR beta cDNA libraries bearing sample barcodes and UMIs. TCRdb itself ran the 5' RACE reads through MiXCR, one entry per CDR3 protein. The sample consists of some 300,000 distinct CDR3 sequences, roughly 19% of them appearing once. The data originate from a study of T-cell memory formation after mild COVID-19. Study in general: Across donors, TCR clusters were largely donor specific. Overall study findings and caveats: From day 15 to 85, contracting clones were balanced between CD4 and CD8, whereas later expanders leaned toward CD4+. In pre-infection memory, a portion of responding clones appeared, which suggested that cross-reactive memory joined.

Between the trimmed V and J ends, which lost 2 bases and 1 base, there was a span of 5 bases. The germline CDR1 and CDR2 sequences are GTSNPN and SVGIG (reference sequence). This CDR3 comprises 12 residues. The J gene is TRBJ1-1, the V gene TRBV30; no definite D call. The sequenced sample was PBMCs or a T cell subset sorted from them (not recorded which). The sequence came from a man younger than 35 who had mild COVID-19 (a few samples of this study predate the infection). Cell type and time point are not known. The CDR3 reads CAWSFPNTEAFF. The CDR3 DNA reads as TGTGCCTGGAGTTTCCCGAACACTGAAGCTTTCTTT.